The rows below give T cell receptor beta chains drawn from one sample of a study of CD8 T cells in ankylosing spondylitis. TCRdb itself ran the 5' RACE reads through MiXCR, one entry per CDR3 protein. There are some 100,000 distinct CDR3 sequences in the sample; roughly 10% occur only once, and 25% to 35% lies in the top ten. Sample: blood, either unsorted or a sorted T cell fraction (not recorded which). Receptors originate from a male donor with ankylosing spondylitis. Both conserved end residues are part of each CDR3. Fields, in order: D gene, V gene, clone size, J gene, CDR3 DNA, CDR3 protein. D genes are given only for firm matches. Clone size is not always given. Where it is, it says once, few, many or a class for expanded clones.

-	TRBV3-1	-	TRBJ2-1	TGTGCCAGCAGCCAAGTTCCCATTAGGGGCCTCTACAATGAGCAGTTCTTC	CASSQVPIRGLYNEQFF
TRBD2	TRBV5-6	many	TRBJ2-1	TGTGCCAGCAGCGGGACTAGCGGGATCGGGAATGAGCAGTTCTTC	CASSGTSGIGNEQFF
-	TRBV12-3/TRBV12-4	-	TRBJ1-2	TGTGCCAGCCAGAAGACAGGCGATAACTATGGCTACACCTTC	CASQKTGDNYGYTF
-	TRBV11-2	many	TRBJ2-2	TGTGCCAGCAGCTTAGATGGTGGGGCCGGGGAGCTGTTTTTT	CASSLDGGAGELFF
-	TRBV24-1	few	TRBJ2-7	TGTGCCACCAGTGATGAGTCGGGCGAGCAGTACTTC	CATSDESGEQYF
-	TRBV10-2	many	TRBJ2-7	TGCGCCAGCAGTGATCCGGCAGGGGCCTACGAGCAGTACTTC	CASSDPAGAYEQYF
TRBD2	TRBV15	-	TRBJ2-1	TGTGCCACCAGCAGTTTAGCGGGAGACTACAATGAGCAGTTCTTC	CATSSLAGDYNEQFF
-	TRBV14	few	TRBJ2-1	TGTGCCAGCAGCCAAGTTACTCGTGAGCAGTTCTTC	CASSQVTREQFF
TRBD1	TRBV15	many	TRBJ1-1	TGTGCCACCAGCAGCGGACAGGGGTTCACTGAAGCTTTCTTT	CATSSGQGFTEAFF
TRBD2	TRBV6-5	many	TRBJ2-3	TGTGCCAGCAGTTACGGGGGGACTAGGCACACAGATACGCAGTATTTT	CASSYGGTRHTDTQYF
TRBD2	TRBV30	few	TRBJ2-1	TGTGCCTGGAGGGAGAGCGGGAGGGCCATGTACAATGAGCAGTTCTTC	CAWRESGRAMYNEQFF
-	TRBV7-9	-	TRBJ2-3	TGTGCCAGCAGCTTACCCGGAGATACGCAGTATTTT	CASSLPGDTQYF
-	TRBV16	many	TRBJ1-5	TGTGCCAGCAGCCAATCGAGGGACGGTCAGCCCCAGCATTTT	CASSQSRDGQPQHF
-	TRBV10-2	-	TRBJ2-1	TGCGCCAGCAGTGGGCGGGGGCACAATGAGCAGTTCTTC	CASSGRGHNEQFF
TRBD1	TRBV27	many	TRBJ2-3	TGTGCCAGCAGTTTGGGGGCGACAGGGGGGACAGATACGCAGTATTTT	CASSLGATGGTDTQYF
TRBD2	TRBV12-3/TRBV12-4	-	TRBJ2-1	TGTGCCAGCAATCCTGGGGGGGACTACAATGAGCAGTTCTTC	CASNPGGDYNEQFF
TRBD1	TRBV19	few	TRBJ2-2	TGTGCCAGTAGTGCATCCGGGGGGACAGGGGCAACCGGGGAGCTGTTTTTT	CASSASGGTGATGELFF
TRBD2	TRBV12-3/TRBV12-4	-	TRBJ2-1	TGTGCCAGCACCCTTAGCGGGAGATACAATGAGCAGTTCTTC	CASTLSGRYNEQFF
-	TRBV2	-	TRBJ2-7	TGTGCCAGCAGTGCCTACGAGCAGTACTTC	CASSAYEQYF
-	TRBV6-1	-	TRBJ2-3	TGTGCCAGCACAAAGGGCACGGCGCCTACAGATACGCAGTATTTT	CASTKGTAPTDTQYF
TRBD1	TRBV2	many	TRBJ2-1	TGTGCCAGCAGTCCGGGACAGGCCTCCTCCTACAATGAGCAGTTCTTC	CASSPGQASSYNEQFF
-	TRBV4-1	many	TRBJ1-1	TGCGCCAGCAGCCAAGATCAGCACATGGCTTTCTTT	CASSQDQHMAFF
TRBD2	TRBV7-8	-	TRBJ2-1	TGTGCCAGCAGCTTAGGGGCGGGGGGTGCGCAGTTCTTC	CASSLGAGGAQFF
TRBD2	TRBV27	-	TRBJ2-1	TGTGCCAGCAGTTTATTTCTAGCGGTCTACAATGAGCAGTTCTTC	CASSLFLAVYNEQFF
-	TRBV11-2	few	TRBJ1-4	TGTGCCAGCAGCACACCGGGGGCACCCGGTCAGGAAAAACTGTTTTTT	CASSTPGAPGQEKLFF
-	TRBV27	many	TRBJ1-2	TGTGCCAGCAGTCCTGACCGGGGCCATAACTATGGCTACACCTTC	CASSPDRGHNYGYTF
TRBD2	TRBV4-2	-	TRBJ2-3	TGTGCCAGCAGCCGACGGATTACTAGCGGGAGGGCCGCCAGCACAGATACGCAGTATTTT	CASSRRITSGRAASTDTQYF
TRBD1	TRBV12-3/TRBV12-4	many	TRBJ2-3	TGTGCCAGCAGGCCAGGGGGCGCATTCACAGATACGCAGTATTTT	CASRPGGAFTDTQYF
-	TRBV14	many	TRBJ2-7	TGTGCCAGCAGCCAAGGGGACGTTACCTACGAGCAGTACTTC	CASSQGDVTYEQYF
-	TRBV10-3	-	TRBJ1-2	TGTGCCATCACCCAGGGCGACTATGGCTACACCTTC	CAITQGDYGYTF
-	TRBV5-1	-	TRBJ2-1	TGCGCCAGCAGCGGATACAGGGACCCCAATGAGCAGTTCTTC	CASSGYRDPNEQFF
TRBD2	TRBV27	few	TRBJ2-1	TGTGCCAGCAGTTTATCGGGGACTAGCGGGACCTACAATGAGCAGTTCTTC	CASSLSGTSGTYNEQFF
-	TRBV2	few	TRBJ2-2	TGTGCCAGCAGTGGGACAAAGAACACCGGGGAGCTGTTTTTT	CASSGTKNTGELFF
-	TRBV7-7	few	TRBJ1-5	TGTGCCAGCAGCTCAGTCCCCCAGGCCAGGGATCAGCCCCAGCATTTT	CASSSVPQARDQPQHF
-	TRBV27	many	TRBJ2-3	TGTGCCAGCAGTTCCGGAGGGTTTAGCACAGATACGCAGTATTTT	CASSSGGFSTDTQYF
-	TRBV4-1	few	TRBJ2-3	TGCGCCAGCAGCCAAGATACGGCGCAGGGGGGGACAGATACGCAGTATTTT	CASSQDTAQGGTDTQYF
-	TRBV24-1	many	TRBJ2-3	TGTGCCACCAGTGATTTTGCCGGCACAGATACGCAGTATTTT	CATSDFAGTDTQYF
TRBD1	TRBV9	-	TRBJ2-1	TGTGCCAGCAGCCCCGGGACAGGCGGTAACAATGAGCAGTTCTTC	CASSPGTGGNNEQFF
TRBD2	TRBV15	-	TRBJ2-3	TGTGCCACCAGCAGACCCGCCGGGGGGGGCACAGATACGCAGTATTTT	CATSRPAGGGTDTQYF
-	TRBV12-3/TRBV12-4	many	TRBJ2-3	TGTGCCAGCAGTTTAGAGGGTAGCTCCGCTGGTAGCACAGATACGCAGTATTTT	CASSLEGSSAGSTDTQYF
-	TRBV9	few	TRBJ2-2	TGTGCCAGCAGCGCCTACAACACCGGGGAGCTGTTTTTT	CASSAYNTGELFF
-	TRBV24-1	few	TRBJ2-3	TGTGCCACCAGTTTGACTCCCTCCAGAGATACGCAGTATTTT	CATSLTPSRDTQYF
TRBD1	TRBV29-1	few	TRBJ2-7	TGCAGCGTGACAGGGACCTCCTACGAGCAGTACTTC	CSVTGTSYEQYF
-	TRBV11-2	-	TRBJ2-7	TGTGCCAGCACCCAGGGTGGCGAGCAGTACTTC	CASTQGGEQYF
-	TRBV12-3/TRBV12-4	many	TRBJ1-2	TGTGCCAGCGATGGGAGCTTAGGGGCCGCGGGCTATGGCTACACCTTC	CASDGSLGAAGYGYTF
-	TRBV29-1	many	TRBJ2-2	TGCAGCGTTCCTAGCCCTCGGGACACCGGGGAGCTGTTTTTT	CSVPSPRDTGELFF
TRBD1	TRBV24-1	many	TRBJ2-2	TGTGCCACCAGTGATTTGTACAGGGGTTCTAACACCGGGGAGCTGTTTTTT	CATSDLYRGSNTGELFF
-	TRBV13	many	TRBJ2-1	TGTGCCAGCAGCCCGCCTTCGGCCCCCTACAATGAGCAGTTCTTC	CASSPPSAPYNEQFF
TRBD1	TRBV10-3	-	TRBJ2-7	TGTGCCATCAGTGAAGGGACAGGGGCCCTGGGGGAGCAGTACTTC	CAISEGTGALGEQYF